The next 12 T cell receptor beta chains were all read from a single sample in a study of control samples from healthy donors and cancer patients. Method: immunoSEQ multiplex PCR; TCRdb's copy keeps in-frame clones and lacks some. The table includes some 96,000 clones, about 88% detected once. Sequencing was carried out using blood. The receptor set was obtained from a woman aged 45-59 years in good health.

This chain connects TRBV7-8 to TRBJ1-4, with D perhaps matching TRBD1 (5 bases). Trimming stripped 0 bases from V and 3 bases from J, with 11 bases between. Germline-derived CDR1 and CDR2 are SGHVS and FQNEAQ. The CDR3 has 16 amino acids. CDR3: CASSLAGERPNEKLFF. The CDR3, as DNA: TGTGCCAGCAGCTTAGCAGGGGAGAGACCTAATGAAAAACTGTTTTTT.

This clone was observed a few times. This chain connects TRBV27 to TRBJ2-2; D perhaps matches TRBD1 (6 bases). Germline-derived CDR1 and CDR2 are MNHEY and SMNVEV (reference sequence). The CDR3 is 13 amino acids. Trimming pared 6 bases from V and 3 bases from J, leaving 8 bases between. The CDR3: CASSTGYTGELFF. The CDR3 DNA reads TGTGCCAGCAGCACAGGGTACACCGGGGAGCTGTTTTTT.

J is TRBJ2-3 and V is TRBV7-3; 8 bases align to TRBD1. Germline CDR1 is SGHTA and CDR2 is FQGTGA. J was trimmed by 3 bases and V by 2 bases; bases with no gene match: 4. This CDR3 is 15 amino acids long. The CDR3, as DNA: TGTGCCAGCAGCTTATCAGGGGGCGCGACAGATACGCAGTATTTT. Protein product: CASSLSGGATDTQYF.

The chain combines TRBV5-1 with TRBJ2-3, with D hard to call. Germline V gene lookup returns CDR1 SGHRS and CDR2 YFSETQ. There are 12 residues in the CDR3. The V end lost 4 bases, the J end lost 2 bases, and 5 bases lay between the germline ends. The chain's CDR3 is CASSGNTDTQYF. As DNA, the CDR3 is TGCGCCAGCAGCGGCAACACAGATACGCAGTATTTT.

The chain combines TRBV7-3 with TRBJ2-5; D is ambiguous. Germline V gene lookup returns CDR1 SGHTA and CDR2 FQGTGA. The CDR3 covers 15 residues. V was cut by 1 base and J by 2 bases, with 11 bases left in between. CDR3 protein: CASSLMGQRQETQYF. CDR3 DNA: TGTGCCAGCAGCTTAATGGGCCAAAGACAAGAGACCCAGTACTTC.

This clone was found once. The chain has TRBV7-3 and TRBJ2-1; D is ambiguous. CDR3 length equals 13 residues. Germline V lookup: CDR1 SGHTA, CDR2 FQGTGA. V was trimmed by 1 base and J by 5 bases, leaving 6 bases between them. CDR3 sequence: CASSLNSNNEQFF. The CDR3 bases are TGTGCCAGCAGCTTAAACAGTAACAATGAGCAGTTCTTC.

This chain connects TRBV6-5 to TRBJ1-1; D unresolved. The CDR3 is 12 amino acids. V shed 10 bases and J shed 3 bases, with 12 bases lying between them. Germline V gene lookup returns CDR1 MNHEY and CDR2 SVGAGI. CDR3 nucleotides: TGTGCCACATGCCGGGCCGACACTGAAGCTTTCTTT. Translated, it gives CATCRADTEAFF.

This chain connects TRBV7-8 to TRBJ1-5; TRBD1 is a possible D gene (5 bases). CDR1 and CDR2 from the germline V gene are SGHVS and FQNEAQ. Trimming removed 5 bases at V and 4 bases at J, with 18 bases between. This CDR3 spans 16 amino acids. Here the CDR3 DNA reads TGTGCCAGCAGCGCAGGGAGATGGGGGACTAATCAGCCCCAGCATTTT. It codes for CASSAGRWGTNQPQHF.

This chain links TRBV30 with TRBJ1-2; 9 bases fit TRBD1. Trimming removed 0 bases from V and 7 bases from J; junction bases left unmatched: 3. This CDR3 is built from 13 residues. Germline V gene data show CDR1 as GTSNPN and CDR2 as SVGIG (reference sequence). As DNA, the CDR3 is TGTGCCTGGAGTGTAGGACAGGGGCTTGGCTACACCTTC. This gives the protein CAWSVGQGLGYTF.

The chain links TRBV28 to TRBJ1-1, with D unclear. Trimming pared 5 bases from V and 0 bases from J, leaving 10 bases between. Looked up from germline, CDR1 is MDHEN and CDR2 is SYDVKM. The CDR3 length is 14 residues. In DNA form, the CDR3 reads TGTGCCAGCAGTACCGGAACAGTGAACACTGAAGCTTTCTTT. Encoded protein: CASSTGTVNTEAFF. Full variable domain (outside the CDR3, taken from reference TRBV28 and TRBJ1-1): DVKVTQSSRYLVKRTGEKVFLECVQDMDHENMFWYRQDPGLGLRLIYFSYDVKMKEKGDIPEGYSVSREKKERFSLILESASTNQTSMYLCASSTGTVNTEAFFGQGTRLTVV.

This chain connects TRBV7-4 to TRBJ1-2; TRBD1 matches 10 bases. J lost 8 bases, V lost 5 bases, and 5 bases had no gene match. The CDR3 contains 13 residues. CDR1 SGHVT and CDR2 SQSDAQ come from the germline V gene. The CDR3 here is CASSGPGQGGYTF. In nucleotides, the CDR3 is TGTGCCAGCAGCGGACCGGGACAGGGGGGCTACACCTTC.

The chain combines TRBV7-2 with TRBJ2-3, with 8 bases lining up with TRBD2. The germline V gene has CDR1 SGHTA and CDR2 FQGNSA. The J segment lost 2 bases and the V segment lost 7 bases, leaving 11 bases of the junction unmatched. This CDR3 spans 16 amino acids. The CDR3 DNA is TGTGCCAGCATCCTTAGGCGGGGGGCGAACACAGATACGCAGTATTTT. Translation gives CASILRRGANTDTQYF.